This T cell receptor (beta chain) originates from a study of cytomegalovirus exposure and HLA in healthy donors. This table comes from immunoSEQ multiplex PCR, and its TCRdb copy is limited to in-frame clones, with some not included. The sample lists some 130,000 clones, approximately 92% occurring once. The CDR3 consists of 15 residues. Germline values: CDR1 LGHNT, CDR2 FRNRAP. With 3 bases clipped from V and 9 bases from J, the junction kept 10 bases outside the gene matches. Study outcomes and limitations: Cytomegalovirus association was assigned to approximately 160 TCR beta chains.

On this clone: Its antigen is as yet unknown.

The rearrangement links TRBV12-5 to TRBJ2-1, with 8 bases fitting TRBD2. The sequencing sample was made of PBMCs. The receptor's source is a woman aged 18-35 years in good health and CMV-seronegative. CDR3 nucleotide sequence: TGTGCTAGTGGTTTTTTGAGCGGGGGTGACGGTGAGCAGTTCTTC. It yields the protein CASGFLSGGDGEQFF.